Sequencing of this T cell receptor beta chain was carried out in a study of cytomegalovirus exposure and HLA in healthy donors. Across the whole study: There were 88 million or so unique TCRs (from HLA-typed donors) in an early data release.

The CDR3 is 18 amino acids. V shed 5 bases, J shed 0 bases, and the junction held 15 bases outside the gene matches. Germline loops: CDR1 MDHEN, CDR2 SYDVKM. Overall study results and limits: The authors considered a cluster of highly shared sequence variants likely to be a sequencing artifact. Beyond CMV serostatus, there was no information to go on about immune exposure. In a later analysis, across HLA loci, associated TCR counts were highest for DRB1, lowest for HLA-C.

About this clone itself: Its target is unknown.

PCR used 60 Vbeta primers and 13 Jbeta primers. Measured with immunoSEQ multiplex PCR; TCRdb has only the in-frame clones, and not every one. Among around 100,000 clones listed, around 81% were seen once. The chain has TRBV28 and TRBJ1-1; 7 bases align to TRBD1. The sample was PBMCs. This sequence originates from a man aged 35 to 55 in good health and CMV-seropositive. The CDR3 region has the DNA TGTGCCAGCAGTCCCATCCACCTACAGGGGTCTATGAACACTGAAGCTTTCTTT. This gives the protein CASSPIHLQGSMNTEAFF. The complete variable domain, with remaining parts taken from reference TRBV28 and TRBJ1-1, reads DVKVTQSSRYLVKRTGEKVFLECVQDMDHENMFWYRQDPGLGLRLIYFSYDVKMKEKGDIPEGYSVSREKKERFSLILESASTNQTSMYLCASSPIHLQGSMNTEAFFGQGTRLTVV.